The clone carrying this TCR beta chain was detected only once. One junction end disagrees with the germline gene, perhaps due to a read error. It was with a sample-barcoded 5' primer and a J-beta primer mix that a second PCR of roughly 7 to 12 cycles was run. In TCRdb, the 5' RACE reads were re-called with MiXCR into one record per CDR3 protein. Of about 500,000 distinct CDR3 sequences in the sample, nearly 25% were seen once. This record belongs to a study of blood T cells in healthy people across ages. CDR1 and CDR2 (germline): LGHDT, YNNKEL (reference sequence). The CDR3 contains 14 residues. The same data also went into a second study, on T cells of mothers and their children.

The receptor comes from a boy aged 5 to 17 in good health. The genes are TRBV3-1 and TRBJ1-4; 9 nucleotides match TRBD1. The material sequenced was blood. The CDR3 nucleotides read TGTGCCAGCAGCCGGGGACAGGGCGGCGAAAAACCGTTTTTT. Amino acids: CASSRGQGGEKPFF.